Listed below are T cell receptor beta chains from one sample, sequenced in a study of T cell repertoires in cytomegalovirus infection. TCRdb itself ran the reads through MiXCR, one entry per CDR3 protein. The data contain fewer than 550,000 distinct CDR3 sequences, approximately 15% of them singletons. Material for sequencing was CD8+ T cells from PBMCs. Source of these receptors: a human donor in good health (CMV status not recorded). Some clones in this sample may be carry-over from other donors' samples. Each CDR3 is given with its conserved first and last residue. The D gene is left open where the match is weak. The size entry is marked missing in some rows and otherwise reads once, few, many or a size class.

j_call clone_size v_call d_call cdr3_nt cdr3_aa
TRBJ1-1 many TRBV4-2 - TGTGCCAGCAGCCAAGATGGGACAACTAAGAACACTGAAGCTTTCTTT CASSQDGTTKNTEAFF
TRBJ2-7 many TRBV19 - TGTGCCAGTAGTAGGACGGACAACTACGAGCAGTACTTC CASSRTDNYEQYF
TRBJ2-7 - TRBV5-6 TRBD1 TGTGCCAGCAGCTGGGACAGGGCCGGCGAGCAGTACTTC CASSWDRAGEQYF
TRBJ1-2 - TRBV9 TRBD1 TGTGCCAGCAGCGAGGGACAGGGGGCGGGTCACTATGGCTACACCTTC CASSEGQGAGHYGYTF
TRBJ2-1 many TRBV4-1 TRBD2 TGCGCCAGCAGCCAAGTTCTAGCGGGATCAATTGAGCAGTTCTTC CASSQVLAGSIEQFF
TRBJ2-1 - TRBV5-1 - TGCGCCAGCAGCTTGGAAGGTAGCGGCGGAGATGAGCAGTTCTTC CASSLEGSGGDEQFF
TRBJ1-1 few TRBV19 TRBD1 TGTGCCAGTAACCCGACAGGGTCCTACACTGAAGCTTTCTTT CASNPTGSYTEAFF
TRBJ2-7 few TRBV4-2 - TGTGCCAGCAGCCAAGACAAGTGGACCTACGAGCAGTACTTC CASSQDKWTYEQYF
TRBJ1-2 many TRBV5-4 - TGTGCCAGCAGCTTGGGGGCACAGAGAAACTATGGCTACACCTTC CASSLGAQRNYGYTF
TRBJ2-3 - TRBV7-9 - TGTGCCAGCAGCTCAGGGGCTGAGGGGCCTAGCACAGATACGCAGTATTTT CASSSGAEGPSTDTQYF
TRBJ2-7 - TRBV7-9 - TGTGCCAGCAGCTTCGTTGGACAGTCCTACGAGCAGTACTTC CASSFVGQSYEQYF
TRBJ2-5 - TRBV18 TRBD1 TGTGCCAGCTCACCACCAACGACAGGGGGGGAGGAGACCCAGTACTTC CASSPPTTGGEETQYF
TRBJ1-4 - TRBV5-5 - TGTGCCAGCAGCTACGTTGAATTCCCGAATGAAAAACTGTTTTTT CASSYVEFPNEKLFF
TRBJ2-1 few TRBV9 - TGTGCCAGCAGCGTCGATACCGGACGAGACAATGAGCAGTTCTTC CASSVDTGRDNEQFF
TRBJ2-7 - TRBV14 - TGTGCCAGCAGCCAAGTGGGACAACCCTACGAGCAGTACTTC CASSQVGQPYEQYF
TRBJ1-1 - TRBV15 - TGTGCCACCAGCAGAGGCGGTATGAACACTGAAGCTTTCTTT CATSRGGMNTEAFF
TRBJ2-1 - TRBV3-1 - TGTGCCAGCAGCCAGTCTGGGCCCCGCTCCTACAATGAGCAGTTCTTC CASSQSGPRSYNEQFF
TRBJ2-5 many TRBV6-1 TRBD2 TGTGCCAGCAGACTAGCGGGGGGAGAGACCCAGTACTTC CASRLAGGETQYF
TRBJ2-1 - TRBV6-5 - TGTGCCAGCAGTTACTCGAGCGCGAGCTCCTACAATGAGCAGTTCTTC CASSYSSASSYNEQFF
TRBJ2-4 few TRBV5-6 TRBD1 TGTGCCAGCAGCTTCGGGACAGGGAAGGACTTC CASSFGTGKDF
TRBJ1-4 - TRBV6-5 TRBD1 TGTGCCAGCAGCCGGGGACAGGGGGCGAAAAAACTGTTTTTT CASSRGQGAKKLFF
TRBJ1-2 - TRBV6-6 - TGTGCCAGCAGTTGGAGTGAAGGGATCCATGGCTACACCTTC CASSWSEGIHGYTF
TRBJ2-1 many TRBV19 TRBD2 TGTGCCAGTTCACTTAGCGGGAGGCTCAATGAGCAGTTCTTC CASSLSGRLNEQFF
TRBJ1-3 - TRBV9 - TGTGCCAGCAGCCAAAGGGGGAACAACACCATATATTTT CASSQRGNNTIYF
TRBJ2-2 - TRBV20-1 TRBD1 TGCAGTGCTAGGGCCGGGACAGGGTGGACCGGGGAGCTGTTTTTT CSARAGTGWTGELFF
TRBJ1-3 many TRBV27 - TGTGCCAGCAGTTTATCTTCAGGTCCTCTAAACACCATATATTTT CASSLSSGPLNTIYF
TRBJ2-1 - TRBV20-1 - TGCAGTGCTAGACTCCCGCGATACAATGAGCAGTTCTTC CSARLPRYNEQFF
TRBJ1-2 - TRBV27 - TGTGCCAGCAGTCTCCAGACAGGCCACGTGGAGGGCTACACCTTC CASSLQTGHVEGYTF
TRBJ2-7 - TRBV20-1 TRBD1 TGCAGTGCGGAAGAACCGGGACAGGTCTACGAGCAGTACTTC CSAEEPGQVYEQYF
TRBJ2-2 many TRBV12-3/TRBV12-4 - TGTGCCAGCAGTTTCGCAGGGGCGCGCGTGGAGCTGTTTTTT CASSFAGARVELFF
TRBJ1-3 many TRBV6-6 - TGTGCCAGCAGTTACCCGGGGGACTCTGGAAACACCATATATTTT CASSYPGDSGNTIYF
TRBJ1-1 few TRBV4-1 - TGCGCCAGCAGCCAAGTTAAACAGGGGAACACTGAAGCTTTCTTT CASSQVKQGNTEAFF
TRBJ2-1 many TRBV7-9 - TGTGCCAGCAGCTCCCCCGGTGGGCTCTACAATGAGCAGTTCTTC CASSSPGGLYNEQFF
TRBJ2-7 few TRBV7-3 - TGTGCCAGCAGCTTTATGACGACTAGTTATGAGCAGTACTTC CASSFMTTSYEQYF
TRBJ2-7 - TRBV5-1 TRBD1 TGCGCCAGCAGCTTGGTACAGGGGATGTCCCACGAGCAGTACTTC CASSLVQGMSHEQYF
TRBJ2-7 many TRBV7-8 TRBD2 TGTGCCAGCAGCGCAGGACTAGCGGGGTCCCCCTCCTACGAGCAGTACTTC CASSAGLAGSPSYEQYF
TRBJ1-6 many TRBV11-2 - TGTGCCAGCAGCTTAGGAGCTCAGGGGCAATCACCCCTCCACTTT CASSLGAQGQSPLHF
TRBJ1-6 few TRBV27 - TGTGCCAGCAGCCCCGATCGATTCTCCCTCCACTTT CASSPDRFSLHF
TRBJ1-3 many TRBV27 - TGTGCCAGCAGTTCATCGGCAGGGGAGACTGGAAACACCATATATTTT CASSSSAGETGNTIYF
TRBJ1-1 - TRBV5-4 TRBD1 TGTGCCAGCAGCGCCGGACAGGCCGGGGGCACTGAAGCTTTCTTT CASSAGQAGGTEAFF
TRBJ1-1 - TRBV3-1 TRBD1 TGTGCCAGCAGCCAGACCGGGACAGATGAAGCTTTCTTT CASSQTGTDEAFF
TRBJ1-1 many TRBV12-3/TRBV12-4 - TGTGCCAGCAGTTTCCCGAGCACTGAAGCTTTCTTT CASSFPSTEAFF
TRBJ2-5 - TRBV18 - TGTGCCAGCTCAACCAGGGTAATTAGCGAGACCCAGTACTTC CASSTRVISETQYF
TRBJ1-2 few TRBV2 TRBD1 TGTGCCAGCAGTGAATCGTTGACAGGGAACTGGGGCTACACCTTC CASSESLTGNWGYTF
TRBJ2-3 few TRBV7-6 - TGTGCCAGCAGCCCTCCCGGAGGAGCGGAGGGGGCAGATACGCAGTATTTT CASSPPGGAEGADTQYF
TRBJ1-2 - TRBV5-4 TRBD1 TGTGCCAGCAGCGGCTCCGGGACAGGGGGCGGTAACTATGGCTACACCTTC CASSGSGTGGGNYGYTF
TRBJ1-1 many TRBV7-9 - TGTGCCAGCAGCTTAACTAGTGGGGGTGTTAGTGAAGCTTTCTTT CASSLTSGGVSEAFF
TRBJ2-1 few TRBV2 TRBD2 TGTGCCAGCAGTGAAGGGCGGGAGATATATTGGAATGAGCAGTTCTTC CASSEGREIYWNEQFF
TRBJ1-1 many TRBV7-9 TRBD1 TGTGCCAGCAGCCCACGGACAGGGTTTACTGAAGCTTTCTTT CASSPRTGFTEAFF
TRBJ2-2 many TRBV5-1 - TGCGCCAGCAGCTTGAACGACGGGGAGCTGTTTTTT CASSLNDGELFF
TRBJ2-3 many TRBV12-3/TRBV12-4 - TGTGCCAGCAGTTTTCCGGGGTCTAGCACAGATACGCAGTATTTT CASSFPGSSTDTQYF
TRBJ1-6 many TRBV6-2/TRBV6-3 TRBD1 TGTGCCAGCAGTTTCATCCGGGACAGAGGAGATTCACCCCTCCACTTT CASSFIRDRGDSPLHF
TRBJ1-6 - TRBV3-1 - TGTGCCAGCAGCCAAGATCGGCGTGTTTCCTATAATTCACCCCTCCACTTT CASSQDRRVSYNSPLHF